The 15 T cell receptor beta chains presented below share a single source sample, sequenced in a study of beta chain features in type 1 diabetes. Notes on the study in general: Shorter TCRB CDR3s, moderately but significantly so, marked every one of the four CD4+ subsets in Type 1 diabetes patients.

Expressed TCRB transcripts were sequenced because the entire RNA isolate underwent reverse transcription. The protocol was immunoSEQ multiplex PCR, while the TCRdb copy is restricted to in-frame clones and leaves out a portion. This table holds fewer than 200,000 clones, 10% found once. Their antigens remain unidentified. The material sequenced was central memory CD4+ T cells from blood. These receptor sequences come from a man aged 25-45 years with type 1 diabetes.

The chain uses TRBV28 and TRBJ2-1; D is ambiguous. The V gene's germline CDR1 is MDHEN and CDR2 SYDVKM. This CDR3 spans 10 amino acids. The ends were cut back, 5 bases at V and 10 bases at J, with 6 bases in the middle. CDR3 DNA: TGTGCCAGCAGTGGCGGAGAGCAGTTCTTC. Protein product: CASSGGEQFF.

This chain uses TRBV6-1 with TRBJ2-3, with D perhaps matching TRBD2 (6 bases). The V end was cut by 1 base, the J end by 2 bases, with 13 bases between. Per the germline V gene, CDR1 is MNHNS and CDR2 is SASEGT. This CDR3 spans 16 amino acids. The CDR3: CASSEVFAGNTDTQYF. CDR3 coding DNA: TGTGCCAGCAGTGAAGTCTTCGCGGGAAACACAGATACGCAGTATTTT.

This clone was counted only a few times. V gene TRBV4-2 combines with J gene TRBJ2-5; no clear D gene. Germline-derived CDR1 and CDR2 are LGHNA and YNFKEQ. With 1 base removed from V and 2 bases from J, the gap between germline ends came to 11 bases. This CDR3 is 15 amino acids long. The CDR3 region is CASSQGAVGQETQYF. CDR3 nucleotide sequence: TGTGCCAGCAGCCAAGGAGCAGTCGGGCAAGAGACCCAGTACTTC.

The chain joins TRBV30 to TRBJ1-1; no clear D gene. The CDR3 contains 15 residues. CDR1 is GTSNPN and CDR2 is SVGIG in the germline V gene (reference sequence). V was pared by 3 bases and J by 6 bases, with 20 bases between. The CDR3 reads CAWRPIWQAGPEAFF. The DNA of the CDR3 is TGTGCCTGGAGACCCATTTGGCAGGCGGGTCCTGAAGCTTTCTTT.

This clone turned up a few times. The chain recombines TRBV28 with TRBJ2-4; 7 positions match TRBD1. V was clipped by 4 bases and J by 8 bases; unmatched bases: 11. The CDR3 consists of 15 residues. Germline-derived CDR1 and CDR2 are MDHEN and SYDVKM. CDR3 in DNA: TGTGCCAGCAGTTCCCCGCAGGGACAGAAGGACATTCAGTACTTC. This translates into CASSSPQGQKDIQYF. The complete variable domain, with remaining parts taken from reference TRBV28 and TRBJ2-4, reads DVKVTQSSRYLVKRTGEKVFLECVQDMDHENMFWYRQDPGLGLRLIYFSYDVKMKEKGDIPEGYSVSREKKERFSLILESASTNQTSMYLCASSSPQGQKDIQYFGAGTRLSVL.

This clone was counted only a few times. This rearrangement joins TRBV5-1 to TRBJ2-1; a weak D match, TRBD2 (5 bases). Trimming removed 5 bases from V and 1 base from J, with 13 bases in between. CDR1 is SGHRS, CDR2 YFSETQ, per germline. The CDR3 covers 15 residues. The CDR3 DNA reads TGCGCCAGCAGACTAGACTACCCATCCTACAATGAGCAGTTCTTC. This encodes CASRLDYPSYNEQFF. Complete variable domain (other parts from reference TRBV5-1 and TRBJ2-1): KAGVTQTPRYLIKTRGQQVTLSCSPISGHRSVSWYQQTPGQGLQFLFEYFSETQRNKGNFPGRFSGRQFSNSRSEMNVSTLELGDSALYLCASRLDYPSYNEQFFGPGTRLTVL.

This clone was seen a handful of times. The genes are TRBV6-1 and TRBJ2-3; 10 positions agree with TRBD2. Trimming removed 1 base from V and 2 bases from J; junction bases left unmatched: 3. Germline V gene sequence: CDR1 MNHNS, CDR2 SASEGT. The CDR3 has 16 residues. CDR3 sequence reads: CASSEGAGGDTDTQYF. The DNA of the CDR3 is TGTGCCAGCAGTGAAGGAGCGGGAGGGGACACAGATACGCAGTATTTT.

This clone has just a few counts. Written as DNA, the CDR3 is TGTGCCAGCAGCTCTAGGGACAGGGGATCTAGTACTGAAGCTTTCTTT. It encodes CASSSRDRGSSTEAFF. V usage is TRBV7-9 and J usage is TRBJ1-1, with TRBD1 matching 10 bases. Looked up from germline, CDR1 is SEHNR and CDR2 is FQNEAQ (reference sequence). V gave up 4 bases and J gave up 5 bases; unmatched junction bases: 10. This CDR3 is built from 16 residues.

The gene calls are TRBV27 and TRBJ2-7, with TRBD1 matching over 10 bases. V trimming: 5 bases; J trimming: 4 bases; junction bases outside the gene matches: 11. CDR1 is MNHEY and CDR2 is SMNVEV in the germline V gene (reference sequence). The CDR3 consists of 16 residues. The CDR3 DNA reads TGTGCCAGCAGTATAGGACCGGGACAGGGGAAGTACGAGCAGTACTTC. This sequence encodes CASSIGPGQGKYEQYF.

There are a few counts of this clone. The chain is built from TRBV4-1 and TRBJ1-1; D perhaps matches TRBD1 (5 bases). CDR3 length: 14 residues. V gave up 5 bases and J gave up 0 bases, with 10 bases separating them. Germline assignment: CDR1 MGHRA and CDR2 YSYEKL. The CDR3 reads CASSTGALNTEAFF. CDR3 in DNA: TGCGCCAGCAGCACAGGCGCTCTGAACACTGAAGCTTTCTTT.

The chain recombines TRBV11-1 with TRBJ2-5, with 11 positions matching TRBD2. CDR1 and CDR2 (germline): SGHAT, FQDESV (reference sequence). V trimming: 5 bases; J trimming: 4 bases; junction bases outside the gene matches: 9. CDR3 length equals 16 residues. The CDR3 DNA is TGTGCCAGCAGCGGCCGACTAGCGGGGATTTTAGAGACCCAGTACTTC. Protein product: CASSGRLAGILETQYF.

V is TRBV18 and J is TRBJ2-6; 11 bases agree with TRBD2. Per germline, CDR1 KGHSH and CDR2 LQKENI. The CDR3 runs 18 residues. With V trimmed by 6 bases and J by 4 bases, 11 bases remained unmatched. This CDR3 reads CASSVTSGSTPGANVLTF. Written as DNA, the CDR3 is TGTGCCAGCTCGGTAACTAGCGGGAGTACCCCCGGGGCCAACGTCCTGACTTTC.

The table lists this clone with a few counts. The V call is TRBV4-3, the J call TRBJ2-7; TRBD1 matches at 10 bases. There are 17 residues in the CDR3. After removal of 2 bases from V and 3 bases from J, the junction contained 10 bases not matched to a gene. Germline-derived CDR1 and CDR2 are LGHNA and YSLEER. The CDR3 region has the DNA TGCGCCAGCAGCCAATCTGCCGGGACAGGGGATCACTACGAGCAGTACTTC. It specifies CASSQSAGTGDHYEQYF.

This clone was observed at least ten times. The chain couples TRBV23-1 to TRBJ2-7; weak D call: TRBD1 (5 bases). TRBV23-1 is reported as an ORF; its role is uncertain. The CDR3 totals 13 residues. V gave up 6 bases and J gave up 7 bases, with 16 bases separating them. The CDR3 loop is CASRPTTVREQYF. In DNA form, the CDR3 reads TGCGCCAGCAGACCTACGACAGTAAGGGAGCAGTACTTC.

In its sample, this clone was seen a few times. J is TRBJ2-3 and V is TRBV28; TRBD2 agrees at 13 bases. The germline CDR1 and CDR2 sequences are MDHEN and SYDVKM. This CDR3 is 16 amino acids long. The trim removed 6 bases at V and 3 bases at J, leaving 6 bases unmatched. The CDR3 sequence: CASRTSGRLGTDTQYF. The DNA for the CDR3 is TGTGCCAGCAGGACTAGCGGGAGGCTTGGTACAGATACGCAGTATTTT.